The 13 T cell receptor beta chains in this list originate from one sample, sequenced in a study of blood T cell repertoires in COVID-19. Profiled with immunoSEQ multiplex PCR; TCRdb holds only in-frame clones, not every one. Among under 300,000 clones listed, roughly four fifths were seen once. Input material: peripheral blood. The receptors originated from a woman younger than 35 with acute or convalescent COVID-19.

The J gene is TRBJ2-5, the V gene TRBV3-1 (or the pseudogene TRBV3-2), with 9 bases aligning to TRBD2. The CDR3 totals 15 residues. With V trimmed by 0 bases and J by 5 bases, 4 bases remained unmatched. Germline assignment: CDR1 LGHDT and CDR2 YNNKEL (reference sequence). This CDR3 reads CASSQEGLAQETQYF. The CDR3 DNA reads as TGTGCCAGCAGCCAAGAGGGACTAGCACAGGAGACCCAGTACTTC.

The genes are TRBV12-3 or TRBV12-4 and TRBJ2-1; perhaps TRBD2 as D (5 bases). This CDR3 is built from 11 residues. Trimming left V 5 bases short and J 12 bases short, with 11 bases between. The CDR3 is CASSAPGMQFF. The CDR3, as DNA: TGTGCCAGCAGTGCACCCGGGATGCAGTTCTTC.

V and J are TRBV9 and TRBJ2-7; 7 positions agree with TRBD2. V lost 0 bases, J lost 12 bases, and 12 bases stayed unmatched. The CDR3 length is 14 residues. Germline CDR1 reads SGDLS; CDR2 reads YYNGEE. CDR3 coding DNA: TGTGCCAGCAGCGTAGCGGGAGAAAGGACTAGTCTGTACTTC. Its protein is CASSVAGERTSLYF.

This clone appeared a single time. The chain joins TRBV5-1 to TRBJ1-1, with D perhaps TRBD1 (5 bases). V was cut by 0 bases and J by 0 bases, with 6 bases left in between. Per germline, CDR1 SGHRS and CDR2 YFSETQ. This CDR3 region has 14 residues. The CDR3 DNA is TGCGCCAGCAGCTTGGGACAGATGAACACTGAAGCTTTCTTT. Encoded protein: CASSLGQMNTEAFF.

This clone was detected once. The chain carries TRBV2 and TRBJ1-6, with 7 bases identical to TRBD1. From germline, CDR1 is SNHLY and CDR2 FYNNEI. V trimming: 7 bases; J trimming: 0 bases; junction bases outside the gene matches: 6. The CDR3 loop spans 16 amino acids. CDR3 sequence (DNA): TGTGCCAGCATTCAGGGGGAGAGCTCCTATAATTCACCCCTCCACTTT. Its protein product is CASIQGESSYNSPLHF.

This chain connects TRBV7-2 to TRBJ1-5, with D uncertain. This CDR3 has 14 amino acids. In germline, CDR1 is SGHTA, CDR2 FQGNSA. Deletions cut 1 base from V and 6 bases from J, with 10 bases between. CDR3 DNA sequence: TGTGCCAGCAGCTTAGACAGCTCGTTTCAGCCCCAGCATTTT. It translates to CASSLDSSFQPQHF.

The chain combines TRBV7-8 with TRBJ1-6; 7 bases map to TRBD1. Germline lookup yields CDR1 SGHVS and CDR2 FQNEAQ. The CDR3 totals 16 residues. J gave up 8 bases and V 2 bases, and 9 bases lay outside the gene matches. In DNA, the CDR3 is TGTGCCAGCAGCTTACTGGGGACAGTCTTGGATTCACCCCTCCACTTT. Translation: CASSLLGTVLDSPLHF.

This clone showed up just a few times. The V and J genes are TRBV6-2 or TRBV6-3 and TRBJ1-2, with 9 bases fitting TRBD1. The germline V gene has CDR1 MNHEY and CDR2 SVGEGT. Trimming cost V 1 base and J 0 bases; bases outside gene matches: 0. CDR3 size: 15 residues. The CDR3 sequence is CASSYWDRANYGYTF. The CDR3 coding sequence is TGTGCCAGCAGTTACTGGGACAGGGCTAACTATGGCTACACCTTC.

The chain uses TRBV7-2 and TRBJ2-3; TRBD2 aligns across 8 bases. This CDR3 has 14 residues. V was pared by 5 bases and J by 4 bases, with 5 bases of the junction left unmatched. Germline V gene sequence: CDR1 SGHTA, CDR2 FQGNSA. CDR3 sequence: CASSTGRGADTQYF. Here the CDR3 DNA reads TGTGCCAGCAGCACCGGGAGGGGTGCAGATACGCAGTATTTT.

V and J are TRBV13 and TRBJ2-1, with 8 bases identical to TRBD1. The V gene end was trimmed by 4 bases and the J gene end by 8 bases; junction bases not matched to a gene: 4. CDR1 is PRHDT and CDR2 is FYEKMQ in the germline V gene (reference sequence). This CDR3 spans 13 amino acids. CDR3 coding DNA: TGTGCCAGCAGCTCCCAGGGGGCTGATGAGCAGTTCTTC. Protein: CASSSQGADEQFF.

J is TRBJ2-3 and V is TRBV7-6; possibly TRBD1 for D (6 bases). V dropped 6 bases and J dropped 0 bases, with 13 bases sitting between them. CDR1 SGHVS and CDR2 FNYEAQ come from the germline V gene. The CDR3 has 15 residues. Here the CDR3 DNA reads TGTGCCAGCAGACCGGGACACCTCAGCACAGATACGCAGTATTTT. It codes for CASRPGHLSTDTQYF.

The V gene is TRBV10-3, the J gene TRBJ2-1; D is uncertain. The CDR3 is made up of 12 amino acids. Germline lookup yields CDR1 ENHRY and CDR2 SYGVKD. Trimming stripped 8 bases from V and 5 bases from J, with 10 bases between. CDR3 in amino acids: CAIGHRHNEQFF. CDR3 DNA: TGTGCCATCGGGCACAGACACAATGAGCAGTTCTTC.

A few counts support this clone. The rearrangement joins TRBV18 to TRBJ1-2, with D tentatively TRBD1 (6 bases). CDR1 is KGHSH and CDR2 is LQKENI in the germline V gene. This CDR3 region has 13 residues. The germline V and J ends were trimmed by 1 base and 6 bases, with 9 bases remaining between them. The CDR3 protein is CASSPRGQNGYTF. As DNA, the CDR3 is TGTGCCAGCTCACCACGCGGACAGAATGGCTACACCTTC.